This paragraph reports one T cell receptor (beta chain). Its specificity is unknown. This PCR relied on a set of 60 Vbeta primers and 13 Jbeta primers. The assay was immunoSEQ multiplex PCR, and TCRdb's table has in-frame clones only and misses some. The top ten clones hold 1.5% of a sample with approximately 200,000 clones, 60% to 85% of them seen once. These data are taken from a study of cytomegalovirus exposure and HLA in healthy donors. Whole-study results and caveats: Sequencing had likely introduced a cluster of highly shared sequence variants as an artifact. HLA alleles showed associations with 16,951 TCR beta sequences in a later analysis, at a 0.05 false discovery rate. HLA restriction was apparent for most CMV-associated TCR beta chains in a later analysis.

The CDR3 contains 15 residues. The germline V gene has CDR1 KGHSH and CDR2 LQKENI. J lost 6 bases, V lost 6 bases, and 7 bases had no gene match. Specimen: PBMCs. The chain combines TRBV18 with TRBJ2-1; TRBD2 matches 11 bases. The receptor's source is a girl between 10 and 17 years old in good health and CMV-seropositive. CDR3 sequence (DNA): TGTGCCAGCTCTCTCATGGGACTAGCGGCCAATGAGCAGTTCTTC. Amino acid sequence: CASSLMGLAANEQFF. Using reference TRBV18 and TRBJ2-1 for the parts outside the CDR3, the full variable domain is NAGVMQNPRHLVRRRGQEARLRCSPMKGHSHVYWYRQLPEEGLKFMVYLQKENIIDESGMPKERFSAEFPKEGPSILRIQQVVRGDSAAYFCASSLMGLAANEQFFGPGTRLTVL.